The 6 T cell receptor beta chains presented below share a single source sample, sequenced in a study of regulatory T cells in long-lasting Graves disease. Described time point: persistent/refractory GD, antithyroid drugs over 5 years with positive TRAb. From RNA extracted from PBMCs, the TCR library was made. Construction of TCR beta libraries relied on iRepertoire HTBI primers and on Arm-PCR targeting CDR3 regions. MiXCR was run by TCRdb on the multiplex PCR reads, yielding one entry per CDR3 protein. The table lists under 450,000 distinct CDR3 sequences, more than 20% of them singletons. Sequences were derived from peripheral blood mononuclear cells (PBMCs), sampled when the disease was refractory, from a patient treated with antithyroid drugs. The receptors come from a woman in her thirties or forties with Graves disease.

The genes are TRBV27 and TRBJ2-7; D is perhaps TRBD1 (6 bases). The germline V gene has CDR1 MNHEY and CDR2 SMNVEV (reference sequence). This CDR3 contains 14 residues. Trimming pared 5 bases from V and 7 bases from J, leaving 18 bases between. CDR3 sequence reads: CASSPRDIGREQYF. CDR3 nucleotide sequence: TGTGCCAGCAGTCCCCGGGACATAGGACGTGAGCAGTACTTC.

This clonotype was observed a handful of times. The V call is TRBV11-2, the J call TRBJ1-6; TRBD1 agrees at 7 bases. With 4 bases clipped from V and 15 bases from J, the junction kept 15 bases outside the gene matches. This CDR3 contains 15 residues. Germline-derived CDR1 and CDR2 are SGHAT and FQNNGV. As DNA, the CDR3 is TGTGCCAGCAGCTCACACAGGGGCCCGAGGCTGGGCCTCCACTTT. It specifies CASSSHRGPRLGLHF.

A remark on this clonotype: Given a much more abundant clone one base away, this may be a read error. The missing conserved phenylalanine or tryptophan at the end of this CDR3 makes a read error likely. The J gene is TRBJ2-7, the V gene TRBV7-2; TRBD2 is a possible D gene (6 bases). The CDR3 length is 14 residues. V was trimmed by 3 bases and J by 4 bases, leaving 13 bases between them. The germline V gene has CDR1 SGHTA and CDR2 FQGNSA. The CDR3 loop reads CASSLTSRGYEQYS. CDR3 DNA sequence: TGTGCCAGCAGCTTGACTAGTAGAGGGTACGAGCAGTACTCC.

The chain is built from TRBV19 and TRBJ2-4; weak D call: TRBD2 (5 bases). V lost 5 bases and J 3 bases, leaving 14 bases between the germline ends. Looked up from germline, CDR1 is LNHDA and CDR2 is SQIVND (reference sequence). The CDR3 has 15 amino acids. The CDR3 spells CASSSWEIVKNIQYF. The CDR3 DNA follows: TGTGCCAGTAGTTCGTGGGAGATAGTCAAAAACATTCAGTACTTC.

This clonotype was detected many times. The chain couples TRBV2 to TRBJ2-4; D is unclear. Trimming cost V 0 bases and J 4 bases, with 19 bases left between them. From germline, CDR1 is SNHLY and CDR2 FYNNEI. This CDR3 has 18 residues. The CDR3 DNA reads as TGTGCCAGCAGTGAAGCGCTTTTTTCGGAAAACGTAAAAAACATTCAGTACTTC. Its protein is CASSEALFSENVKNIQYF.

This clonotype occurred a few times. The V and J genes are TRBV4-1 and TRBJ2-5; D is possibly TRBD2 (5 bases). Germline V lookup: CDR1 MGHRA, CDR2 YSYEKL. The CDR3 spans 14 residues. V was shortened by 0 bases and J by 2 bases, with 7 bases between the two germline ends. Here the CDR3 DNA reads TGCGCCAGCAGCCAAGATTTAGCGCAAGAGACCCAGTACTTC. This gives the protein CASSQDLAQETQYF.